Here is one T cell receptor beta chain with its context. Its antigen is still unknown. There are no base qualities to consult, and no much larger clone falls within one base. The data derive from a study of control samples from healthy donors and cancer patients (dated by TCRdb to the early 2020s). Taken from cysteine to phenylalanine, the CDR3 has 18 residues. This entry keeps only the CDR3 DNA: 54 bases, framed from base 1. The V and J ends are trimmed by 3 bases and 0 bases, leaving 20 bases between them. From the germline V gene, CDR1 is MDHEN and CDR2 is SYDVKM. The library was built by means of the immunoSEQ multiplex PCR assay. TCRdb carries this immuneACCESS record with in-frame sequences only. Its versions omit some clonotypes, under half of them owing to an unresolved V gene in the studies checked, with the rest unexplained. Here the sample has approximately 150,000 clones; 88% occur a single time. In total, the top ten clones hold around 1.6% of the sample.

The chain joins TRBV28 to TRBJ1-1; matching of 6 bases hints at TRBD1 as the D gene. This clonotype originated in a young man in good health. The sample taken for sequencing was blood. Here is the DNA: TGTGCCAGCAGTTTTTTGACAGGAGACTCCATGATGAACACTGAAGCTTTCTTT. It translates to CASSFLTGDSMMNTEAFF.